This TCR beta chain was profiled in a study of blood T cell repertoires in COVID-19 (TCRdb year 2020). About the investigation overall: The collaborator samples originated in the United States, Italy and Spain and spanned the acute and convalescent phases of COVID-19. The prospective study material was composed of cDNA or gDNA derived from T cells, B-cell-depleted T cells, or PBMCs. The repertoires were released in a freely available public database meant as a resource for research on the immune response to SARS-CoV-2. Where HLA class I and class II types were available, the types were taken from metadata supplied by the sample provider, not from assay-based typing. The sample metadata nearly always contained a de-identified subject ID, COVID-19 status, age in years and sex. Deeply sampled blood TCRbeta repertoires from subjects exposed to, actively infected with, or recovered from COVID-19 were included in the dataset. Samples were obtained from the ongoing ImmuneRACE study (first 160 participants) and from approximately 1,200 subjects provided by 6 global collaborators. Results and caveats for the whole study, not just this receptor: The amount of clinical and demographic metadata varied by source and participant and was provided uncurated.

Comments on this clone: The clone's antigen remains unknown. Nothing much larger sits one base from this clone, and base qualities are not available.

From a lookup of the germline V gene (reference sequence), CDR1 and CDR2 are WNHNN and SYGVQD. V lost 7 bases and J lost 3 bases; the stretch between them is 15 bases long. The CDR3 goes from the cysteine to the phenylalanine over 14 residues. Just CDR3 DNA is preserved here, 42 bases in frame from base 1. TCRbeta CDR3 regions were amplified from genomic DNA by means of the immunoSEQ Assay, a bias-controlled multiplex PCR. On the study's bioinformatics: Nucleated cell counts per sample were estimated from amplification of reference gene primers within the assay. To quantify the absolute abundance of each unique TCRbeta CDR3 rearrangement, sequence reads were collapsed and filtered. For each sample, productive Simpson clonality was calculated as the square root of Simpson's diversity index across productive rearrangements. TCRdb holds this immuneACCESS table with in-frame rearrangements only. Some clones are missing; in checked studies, unresolved V genes explain under half, and the rest has no known cause. V, J and clone size reflect that table, while D and trimming were determined from the DNA. The sample includes about 200,000 clones, with roughly 90% observed a single time. The ten largest clones add up to around 1.6% of the sample.

The collaborating institutions used their own protocols to collect whole blood in K2EDTA tubes. Collaborator samples were shipped for TCRbeta analysis as frozen whole blood, isolated PBMCs, or DNA extracted from either sample type. This clonotype was obtained from a man younger than 30 with active or convalescent COVID-19. The rearrangement joined TRBV10-1 to TRBJ1-1, with the D gene uncertain. The sample taken for sequencing was peripheral blood. The CDR3 region: CASNPGKWDTEAFF. The nucleotide sequence is TGCGCCAGCAACCCGGGGAAGTGGGACACTGAAGCTTTCTTT.